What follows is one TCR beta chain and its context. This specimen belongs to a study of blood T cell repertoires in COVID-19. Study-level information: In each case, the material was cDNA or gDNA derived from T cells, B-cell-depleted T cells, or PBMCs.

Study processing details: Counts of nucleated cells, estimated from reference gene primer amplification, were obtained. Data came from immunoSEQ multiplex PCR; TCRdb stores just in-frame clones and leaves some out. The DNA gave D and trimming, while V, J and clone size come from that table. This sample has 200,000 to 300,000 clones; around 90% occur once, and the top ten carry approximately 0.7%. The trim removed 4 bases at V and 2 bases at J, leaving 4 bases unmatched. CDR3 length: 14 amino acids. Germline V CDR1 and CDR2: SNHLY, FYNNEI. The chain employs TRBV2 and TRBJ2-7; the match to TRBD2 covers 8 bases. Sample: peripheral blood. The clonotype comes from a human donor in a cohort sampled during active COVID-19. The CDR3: CASSGQRGPYEQYF. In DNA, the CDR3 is TGTGCCAGCAGTGGGCAGCGGGGGCCCTACGAGCAGTACTTC.